What follows is one T cell receptor beta chain and its context. Every isolated RNA sample was fully reverse transcribed, so sequencing captured expressed TCRB transcripts. Measured with immunoSEQ multiplex PCR; TCRdb has only the in-frame clones, and not every one. The sample lists roughly 500,000 clones, about an eighth occurring once. The record originates from a study of beta chain features in type 1 diabetes. V was clipped by 5 bases and J by 4 bases, with 9 bases between them. The CDR3 contains 11 residues. Germline V gives CDR1 DFQATT, CDR2 SNEGSKA (reference sequence). The sample consisted of naive CD4+ T cells from blood. The chain combines TRBV20-1 with TRBJ2-7; unclear D gene. This TCR was recovered from a woman aged 18-29 years in good health. The CDR3 DNA is TGCAGTGCTTTGGATGCATACGAGCAGTACGTC. This sequence encodes CSALDAYEQYV.